A selection of T cell receptor beta chains follows, all from one sample in a study of identical twins. TCRdb passed the 5' RACE reads through MiXCR, listing each CDR3 protein once. The table has about 660,000 distinct CDR3 sequences, over 8.5% seen once; the top ten hold around 0.98%. These records were also assigned to another study, of yellow fever vaccine responses in identical twins.

The sample was PBMCs. These receptors all stem from a woman aged 18-30 years in good health. The CDR3 runs from the conserved cysteine through the conserved F or W. D genes are given only for firm matches. Rows may omit the clone size; those that give it use once, few, many or a size class.

V gene: TRBV7-9
clone size: many
D gene: -
J gene: TRBJ2-5
CDR3 protein: CASTPTEETQYF
CDR3 DNA: TGTGCCAGCACTCCGACCGAGGAGACCCAGTACTTC

V gene: TRBV28
clone size: many
D gene: TRBD1
J gene: TRBJ2-1
CDR3 protein: CASSSHPDRAIEDEQFF
CDR3 DNA: TGTGCCAGCAGTTCACACCCGGACAGGGCCATTGAGGATGAGCAGTTCTTC

V gene: TRBV3-1
clone size: many
D gene: -
J gene: TRBJ2-7
CDR3 protein: CASSQTTGHQAYEQYF
CDR3 DNA: TGTGCCAGCAGCCAAACTACGGGACACCAAGCCTACGAGCAGTACTTC

V gene: TRBV5-1
clone size: -
D gene: -
J gene: TRBJ1-2
CDR3 protein: CASSSDGSNYGYTF
CDR3 DNA: TGCGCCAGCAGCTCGGACGGATCTAACTATGGCTACACCTTC

V gene: TRBV28
clone size: few
D gene: -
J gene: TRBJ1-1
CDR3 protein: CASSLPGPTTEAFF
CDR3 DNA: TGTGCCAGCAGTTTACCGGGGCCGACCACTGAAGCTTTCTTT

V gene: TRBV6-2/TRBV6-3
clone size: few
D gene: TRBD1
J gene: TRBJ2-2
CDR3 protein: CASNLRQGMYTGELFF
CDR3 DNA: TGTGCCAGCAACCTAAGACAGGGAATGTACACCGGGGAGCTGTTTTTT

V gene: TRBV6-1
clone size: few
D gene: -
J gene: TRBJ2-1
CDR3 protein: CASSEMRLQQFF
CDR3 DNA: TGTGCCAGCAGTGAAATGCGGCTCCAGCAGTTCTTC

V gene: TRBV7-3
clone size: many
D gene: TRBD2
J gene: TRBJ2-3
CDR3 protein: CASSTSGGTDTQYF
CDR3 DNA: TGTGCCAGCTCGACTAGCGGGGGGACAGATACGCAGTATTTT

V gene: TRBV11-1
clone size: many
D gene: TRBD2
J gene: TRBJ2-1
CDR3 protein: CASSLGTSGSSYNEQFF
CDR3 DNA: TGTGCCAGCAGCTTAGGCACTAGCGGGAGCTCCTACAATGAGCAGTTCTTC

V gene: TRBV25-1
clone size: few
D gene: -
J gene: TRBJ2-7
CDR3 protein: CASSESVRAAYEQYF
CDR3 DNA: TGTGCCAGCAGTGAATCCGTCAGGGCAGCCTACGAGCAGTACTTC

V gene: TRBV2
clone size: many
D gene: TRBD2
J gene: TRBJ2-7
CDR3 protein: CASQGTSGGYEQYF
CDR3 DNA: TGTGCCAGCCAAGGCACTAGCGGGGGCTACGAGCAGTACTTC

V gene: TRBV10-3
clone size: -
D gene: -
J gene: TRBJ2-5
CDR3 protein: CAISVAGQETQYF
CDR3 DNA: TGTGCCATCTCCGTGGCGGGGCAAGAGACCCAGTACTTC

V gene: TRBV7-9
clone size: -
D gene: TRBD1
J gene: TRBJ2-7
CDR3 protein: CASSLGGTGSTYEQYF
CDR3 DNA: TGTGCCAGCAGCTTAGGGGGGACAGGGAGTACCTACGAGCAGTACTTC

V gene: TRBV6-1
clone size: many
D gene: TRBD1
J gene: TRBJ2-2
CDR3 protein: CASSPRDRGHSGELFF
CDR3 DNA: TGTGCCAGCAGTCCCAGGGACAGGGGGCATTCTGGGGAGCTGTTTTTT

V gene: TRBV5-4
clone size: few
D gene: -
J gene: TRBJ2-3
CDR3 protein: CASSIGPKGIGVWTDTQYF
CDR3 DNA: TGTGCCAGCAGCATTGGGCCGAAAGGTATAGGGGTATGGACAGATACGCAGTATTTT

V gene: TRBV4-3
clone size: -
D gene: TRBD2
J gene: TRBJ2-1
CDR3 protein: CASSHLLAGPYNEQFF
CDR3 DNA: TGCGCCAGCAGCCACCTCCTAGCGGGACCTTACAATGAGCAGTTCTTC

V gene: TRBV4-2
clone size: few
D gene: -
J gene: TRBJ2-1
CDR3 protein: CASSHEAGARNEQFF
CDR3 DNA: TGTGCCAGCAGCCATGAGGCGGGGGCCCGAAATGAGCAGTTCTTC

V gene: TRBV6-2/TRBV6-3
clone size: -
D gene: -
J gene: TRBJ2-1
CDR3 protein: CASSYADNEQFF
CDR3 DNA: TGTGCCAGCAGTTACGCCGACAATGAGCAGTTCTTC

V gene: TRBV25-1
clone size: -
D gene: TRBD1
J gene: TRBJ1-6
CDR3 protein: CASSLPGQTGSPLHF
CDR3 DNA: TGTGCCAGTAGTCTTCCGGGACAGACGGGCTCACCCCTCCACTTT

V gene: TRBV11-2
clone size: many
D gene: TRBD1
J gene: TRBJ2-1
CDR3 protein: CASSLEPGQNYNEQFF
CDR3 DNA: TGTGCCAGCAGCTTAGAACCGGGACAGAACTACAATGAGCAGTTCTTC

V gene: TRBV7-9
clone size: -
D gene: -
J gene: TRBJ2-2
CDR3 protein: CASSLAVPGELFF
CDR3 DNA: TGTGCCAGCAGCTTAGCGGTTCCCGGGGAGCTGTTTTTT

V gene: TRBV5-1
clone size: -
D gene: TRBD1
J gene: TRBJ2-5
CDR3 protein: CASSPAGGETQYF
CDR3 DNA: TGCGCCAGCAGCCCGGCAGGGGGAGAGACCCAGTACTTC

V gene: TRBV7-9
clone size: few
D gene: TRBD1
J gene: TRBJ1-2
CDR3 protein: CASSLPGGINYGYTF
CDR3 DNA: TGTGCCAGCAGCTTACCAGGGGGGATAAACTATGGCTACACCTTC

V gene: TRBV2
clone size: many
D gene: TRBD1
J gene: TRBJ2-1
CDR3 protein: CASPGTENYNEQFF
CDR3 DNA: TGTGCCAGCCCCGGGACAGAGAACTACAATGAGCAGTTCTTC

V gene: TRBV2
clone size: -
D gene: -
J gene: TRBJ2-1
CDR3 protein: CATLGRNEQFF
CDR3 DNA: TGTGCCACCCTCGGCAGGAATGAGCAGTTCTTC

V gene: TRBV2
clone size: many
D gene: TRBD2
J gene: TRBJ2-2
CDR3 protein: CASTGGRNTGELFF
CDR3 DNA: TGTGCCAGCACTGGCGGGAGGAACACCGGGGAGCTGTTTTTT

V gene: TRBV5-1
clone size: many
D gene: -
J gene: TRBJ2-3
CDR3 protein: CASSLATTDTQYF
CDR3 DNA: TGCGCCAGCAGCTTGGCTACGACAGATACGCAGTATTTT

V gene: TRBV7-2
clone size: -
D gene: TRBD2
J gene: TRBJ2-3
CDR3 protein: CASSTLAGGVGTQYF
CDR3 DNA: TGTGCCAGCAGCACGCTAGCGGGAGGCGTGGGTACGCAGTATTTT

V gene: TRBV7-9
clone size: -
D gene: TRBD1
J gene: TRBJ1-4
CDR3 protein: CASSAGDQGGEKLFF
CDR3 DNA: TGTGCCAGCAGCGCGGGGGACCAGGGGGGAGAAAAACTGTTTTTT

V gene: TRBV7-9
clone size: few
D gene: -
J gene: TRBJ2-7
CDR3 protein: CASNPSGRENYEQYF
CDR3 DNA: TGTGCCAGCAACCCTTCTGGCAGGGAGAACTACGAGCAGTACTTC

V gene: TRBV5-1
clone size: -
D gene: TRBD2
J gene: TRBJ2-1
CDR3 protein: CASSFRRETPYNEQFF
CDR3 DNA: TGCGCCAGCAGCTTCCGGCGGGAGACCCCCTACAATGAGCAGTTCTTC

V gene: TRBV12-3/TRBV12-4
clone size: few
D gene: -
J gene: TRBJ2-5
CDR3 protein: CASSFSGGKQETQYF
CDR3 DNA: TGTGCCAGCAGTTTCTCTGGTGGGAAGCAAGAGACCCAGTACTTC

V gene: TRBV4-1
clone size: few
D gene: -
J gene: TRBJ2-7
CDR3 protein: CASSQTTGYREQYF
CDR3 DNA: TGCGCCAGCAGCCAGACTACAGGGTACCGCGAGCAGTACTTC

V gene: TRBV14
clone size: many
D gene: TRBD2
J gene: TRBJ2-1
CDR3 protein: CASSQDWTSGGRRDEQFF
CDR3 DNA: TGTGCCAGCAGCCAAGATTGGACTAGCGGGGGCCGCAGGGATGAGCAGTTCTTC

V gene: TRBV11-1
clone size: few
D gene: -
J gene: TRBJ2-3
CDR3 protein: CASSLAIYDVLSTDTQYF
CDR3 DNA: TGTGCCAGCAGCTTAGCAATATACGACGTGCTGAGCACAGATACGCAGTATTTT

V gene: TRBV4-1
clone size: -
D gene: -
J gene: TRBJ2-5
CDR3 protein: CASSQVWSAGSQETQYF
CDR3 DNA: TGCGCCAGCAGCCAAGTATGGTCGGCAGGGAGTCAAGAGACCCAGTACTTC

V gene: TRBV28
clone size: many
D gene: -
J gene: TRBJ2-2
CDR3 protein: CASSFRSGELFF
CDR3 DNA: TGTGCCAGCAGTTTTCGTTCCGGGGAGCTGTTTTTT

V gene: TRBV27
clone size: few
D gene: -
J gene: TRBJ2-3
CDR3 protein: CASLGRADTQYF
CDR3 DNA: TGTGCCAGCTTGGGACGTGCAGATACGCAGTATTTT

V gene: TRBV14
clone size: few
D gene: -
J gene: TRBJ1-1
CDR3 protein: CASSPLRAGTEAFF
CDR3 DNA: TGTGCCAGCAGCCCCCTACGAGCGGGCACTGAAGCTTTCTTT

V gene: TRBV27
clone size: -
D gene: -
J gene: TRBJ2-4
CDR3 protein: CTSSLLSLVGIQYF
CDR3 DNA: TGCACCAGCAGTTTATTATCCCTGGTGGGGATTCAGTACTTC

V gene: TRBV7-2
clone size: -
D gene: TRBD1
J gene: TRBJ2-5
CDR3 protein: CASSHRTGWETQYF
CDR3 DNA: TGTGCCAGCAGCCACAGGACAGGGTGGGAGACCCAGTACTTC

V gene: TRBV4-3
clone size: few
D gene: -
J gene: TRBJ1-1
CDR3 protein: CASSQDRQVNTEAFF
CDR3 DNA: TGCGCCAGCAGCCAAGATAGGCAGGTGAACACTGAAGCTTTCTTT

V gene: TRBV30
clone size: few
D gene: -
J gene: TRBJ2-1
CDR3 protein: CAHGANNEQFF
CDR3 DNA: TGTGCCCACGGGGCAAACAATGAGCAGTTCTTC

V gene: TRBV6-2/TRBV6-3
clone size: few
D gene: -
J gene: TRBJ2-1
CDR3 protein: CASSHTNEQFF
CDR3 DNA: TGTGCCAGCAGTCACACTAATGAGCAGTTCTTC

V gene: TRBV5-4
clone size: few
D gene: -
J gene: TRBJ2-7
CDR3 protein: CASSLKMGPLDEQYF
CDR3 DNA: TGTGCCAGCAGCTTGAAAATGGGACCGCTGGACGAGCAGTACTTC

V gene: TRBV5-1
clone size: -
D gene: TRBD2
J gene: TRBJ2-1
CDR3 protein: CASSPGSLAGLTSYNEQFF
CDR3 DNA: TGCGCCAGCAGCCCCGGAAGTCTAGCGGGCCTCACCTCCTACAATGAGCAGTTCTTC

V gene: TRBV7-9
clone size: -
D gene: TRBD2
J gene: TRBJ2-5
CDR3 protein: CASSLLVAGQETQYF
CDR3 DNA: TGTGCCAGCAGCTTACTGGTAGCGGGGCAAGAGACCCAGTACTTC

V gene: TRBV6-1
clone size: many
D gene: -
J gene: TRBJ1-5
CDR3 protein: CASSRARGLPTAQHF
CDR3 DNA: TGTGCCAGCAGCCGAGCTCGAGGGCTTCCTACGGCCCAGCATTTT

V gene: TRBV7-9
clone size: -
D gene: -
J gene: TRBJ2-6
CDR3 protein: CASSPLWGANVLTF
CDR3 DNA: TGTGCCAGCAGCCCATTATGGGGGGCCAACGTCCTGACTTTC

V gene: TRBV12-3/TRBV12-4
clone size: many
D gene: -
J gene: TRBJ1-5
CDR3 protein: CASSSPGDRLSNQPQHF
CDR3 DNA: TGTGCCAGCAGTTCCCCAGGGGACCGGCTTAGCAATCAGCCCCAGCATTTT

V gene: TRBV12-3/TRBV12-4
clone size: many
D gene: -
J gene: TRBJ2-7
CDR3 protein: CASSNTYEQYF
CDR3 DNA: TGTGCCAGCAGTAATACCTACGAGCAGTACTTC

V gene: TRBV29-1
clone size: many
D gene: -
J gene: TRBJ1-1
CDR3 protein: CSVQNVDTEAFF
CDR3 DNA: TGCAGCGTACAGAATGTCGACACTGAAGCTTTCTTT